The 27 T cell receptor beta chains reported below all come from one sample, sequenced in a study of blood T cell repertoires in COVID-19. Clones were sequenced by immunoSEQ multiplex PCR, and TCRdb holds only the in-frame ones, with some missing. This sample carries about 160,000 clones, 80% to 95% of them seen once, and the ten largest clones take less than 2%. What was sequenced was peripheral blood. These receptors were taken from a woman aged 60-70 years with COVID-19, enrolled during active disease.

The chain recombines TRBV3-1 (or the pseudogene TRBV3-2) with TRBJ1-2, with D unclear. Germline loops: CDR1 LGHDT, CDR2 YNNKEL (reference sequence). V was cut by 1 base and J by 4 bases, with 10 bases left in between. The CDR3 length is 14 residues. The CDR3 loop reads CASSQVLGVYGYTF. Here the CDR3 DNA reads TGTGCCAGCAGCCAAGTTCTCGGGGTCTATGGCTACACCTTC.

The chain combines TRBV7-9 with TRBJ2-1, with 8 bases matching TRBD2. The CDR3 is 16 residues long. Germline V gene lookup returns CDR1 SEHNR and CDR2 FQNEAQ (reference sequence). V lost 0 bases, J lost 3 bases, and 4 bases stayed unmatched. CDR3 bases: TGTGCCAGCAGCTTAGCGACGGGGGGGATCTACAATGAGCAGTTCTTC. This encodes CASSLATGGIYNEQFF.

This chain joins TRBV5-1 and TRBJ1-5; D call uncertain. This CDR3 region has 15 residues. CDR1 and CDR2 from the germline V gene are SGHRS and YFSETQ. Trimming shortened V by 0 bases and J by 3 bases, and 10 bases separated the two germline ends. The CDR3 spells CASSLGDTFNQPQHF. The CDR3 DNA reads as TGCGCCAGCAGCTTGGGTGACACCTTCAATCAGCCCCAGCATTTT.

The rearrangement links TRBV6-4 to TRBJ1-6; D possibly corresponds to TRBD1 (6 bases). This CDR3 has 16 residues. Germline V gene lookup returns CDR1 MRHNA and CDR2 SNTAGT. With 4 bases removed from V and 7 bases from J, the gap between germline ends came to 17 bases. The CDR3 region is CASSGSTGTPNSPLHF. CDR3 DNA: TGTGCCAGCAGTGGATCGACCGGGACACCGAATTCACCCCTCCACTTT.

The chain has TRBV4-2 and TRBJ1-1; D remains ambiguous. In germline, CDR1 is LGHNA, CDR2 YNFKEQ. Trimming pared 0 bases from V and 0 bases from J, leaving 5 bases between. The CDR3 length is 14 residues. CDR3 nucleotide sequence: TGTGCCAGCAGCCAAGAACAGATGAACACTGAAGCTTTCTTT. It translates to CASSQEQMNTEAFF.

This clone was seen just once. The chain is built from TRBV18 and TRBJ2-7; TRBD1 aligns across 11 bases. Germline CDR1 is KGHSH and CDR2 is LQKENI. J gave up 4 bases and V 1 base, and 3 bases lay outside the gene matches. The CDR3 totals 15 residues. DNA for the CDR3: TGTGCCAGCTCACCACTCGGACAGGGGGCTTACGAGCAGTACTTC. This gives the protein CASSPLGQGAYEQYF. The full variable domain, completed using reference TRBV18 and TRBJ2-7, is NAGVMQNPRHLVRRRGQEARLRCSPMKGHSHVYWYRQLPEEGLKFMVYLQKENIIDESGMPKERFSAEFPKEGPSILRIQQVVRGDSAAYFCASSPLGQGAYEQYFGPGTRLTVT.

The DNA of the CDR3 is TGCGCCAGCAGCCAGGACCTGTGGCGGGAACAGCCCCAGCATTTT. Translating gives CASSQDLWREQPQHF. This chain joins TRBV4-3 and TRBJ1-5; D remains ambiguous. V was trimmed by 3 bases and J by 7 bases, leaving 16 bases between them. CDR1 is LGHNA, CDR2 YSLEER, per germline. The CDR3 consists of 15 residues.

The rearrangement links TRBV4-2 to TRBJ2-1, with 11 nucleotides matching TRBD2. The V gene's germline CDR1 is LGHNA and CDR2 YNFKEQ. V lost 1 base to trimming and J lost 1 base; unmatched junction nucleotides: 12. The CDR3 spans 20 residues. In DNA form, the CDR3 reads TGTGCCAGCAGCCAAGGGCCTAGCGGGGGGCTGATGGGGTCCTACAATGAGCAGTTCTTC. The encoded protein is CASSQGPSGGLMGSYNEQFF.

J is TRBJ1-1 and V is TRBV6-5; D is ambiguous. V was cut by 0 bases and J by 0 bases, with 8 bases left in between. CDR3 length equals 15 residues. Germline values: CDR1 MNHEY, CDR2 SVGAGI. Here the CDR3 DNA reads TGTGCCAGCAGTTACTCGGAGAGTTTGAACACTGAAGCTTTCTTT. It codes for CASSYSESLNTEAFF.

The rearrangement joins TRBV7-2 to TRBJ2-7; 7 bases agree with TRBD2. This CDR3 spans 14 amino acids. Germline CDR1 and CDR2: SGHTA and FQGNSA. Trimming at V came to 0 bases and at J to 4 bases, leaving 3 bases not matched to a gene. The CDR3 DNA is TGTGCCAGCAGCTTAGCCTCTAGCGGATACGAGCAGTACTTC. Translation: CASSLASSGYEQYF.

The gene calls are TRBV9 and TRBJ2-5; weak D call: TRBD2 (5 bases). Per the germline V gene, CDR1 is SGDLS and CDR2 is YYNGEE. CDR3 length: 14 residues. Trimming left V 2 bases short and J 4 bases short, with 12 bases between. The CDR3 nucleotides are TGTGCCAGCAGCGTCGAGGGTGATAGAGAGACCCAGTACTTC. Its protein product is CASSVEGDRETQYF.

CDR3 nucleotides: TGCAGCGTTGTATTAGGGGAGGACTATGGCTACACCTTC. Protein sequence: CSVVLGEDYGYTF. The chain couples TRBV29-1 to TRBJ1-2, with TRBD1 as a possible D gene (5 bases). Looked up from germline, CDR1 is SQVTM and CDR2 is ANQGSEA. This CDR3 contains 13 residues. Trimming took off 4 bases at V and 3 bases at J, with 12 bases between the two ends.

The J gene is TRBJ1-2, the V gene TRBV19, with D uncertain. Germline V gene sequence: CDR1 LNHDA, CDR2 SQIVND (reference sequence). V lost 5 bases and J lost 0, with 13 bases in between. CDR3 length: 15 residues. The CDR3 here is CASSPQLSANYGYTF. The CDR3 coding sequence is TGTGCCAGTAGTCCTCAGCTAAGCGCTAACTATGGCTACACCTTC. Using reference TRBV19 and TRBJ1-2 for the parts outside the CDR3, the full variable domain is DGGITQSPKYLFRKEGQNVTLSCEQNLNHDAMYWYRQDPGQGLRLIYYSQIVNDFQKGDIAEGYSVSREKKESFPLTVTSAQKNPTAFYLCASSPQLSANYGYTFGSGTRLTVV.

This chain joins TRBV7-2 and TRBJ2-1, with D possibly matching TRBD1 (6 bases). The CDR3 length is 13 residues. Germline V lookup: CDR1 SGHTA, CDR2 FQGNSA. Between the trimmed V and J ends, which lost 2 bases and 7 bases, there was a span of 9 bases. As DNA, the CDR3 is TGTGCCAGCAGCTTACCAGGGGTTAATGAGCAGTTCTTC. Protein sequence: CASSLPGVNEQFF.

This chain uses TRBV30 with TRBJ2-7; D gene ambiguous. The CDR3 contains 14 residues. Germline-derived CDR1 and CDR2 are GTSNPN and SVGIG (reference sequence). Deletions cut 2 bases from V and 0 bases from J, with 11 bases between. CDR3 residues: CAWSPTLSSYEQYF. DNA for the CDR3: TGTGCCTGGAGTCCCACCCTAAGCTCCTACGAGCAGTACTTC. Combining the CDR3 with reference TRBV30 and TRBJ2-7 gives the whole variable domain SQTIHQWPATLVQPVGSPLSLECTVEGTSNPNLYWYRQAAGRGLQLLFYSVGIGQISSEVPQNLSASRPQDRQFILSSKKLLLSDSGFYLCAWSPTLSSYEQYFGPGTRLTVT.

Worth noting for this clone: The same CDR3 is also encoded by other DNA sequences in this sample. The chain couples TRBV12-3 or TRBV12-4 to TRBJ2-2; D unclear. The CDR3 runs to 12 residues. V lost 3 bases and J lost 6, with 5 bases in between. As DNA, the CDR3 is TGTGCCAGCAGTTTCTTCCCCGGGGAGCTGTTTTTT. The encoded protein is CASSFFPGELFF.

The V gene is TRBV18, the J gene TRBJ1-5; D not certain. Germline CDR1 and CDR2: KGHSH and LQKENI. With 3 bases removed from V and 4 bases from J, the gap between germline ends came to 10 bases. The CDR3 contains 14 residues. The CDR3 reads CASSPNARNQPQHF. The CDR3 DNA reads TGTGCCAGCTCACCCAATGCGCGGAATCAGCCCCAGCATTTT.

V usage is TRBV25-1 and J usage is TRBJ1-4; D unclear. This CDR3 is 15 amino acids long. The V end was cut by 2 bases, the J end by 8 bases, with 15 bases between. The germline V gene has CDR1 MGHDK and CDR2 SYGVNS. The chain's CDR3 is CASSEDGSPDEKLFF. CDR3 nucleotides: TGTGCCAGCAGTGAAGACGGGAGCCCGGACGAAAAACTGTTTTTT. The whole variable domain, remainder taken from reference TRBV25-1 and TRBJ1-4, is EADIYQTPRYLVIGTGKKITLECSQTMGHDKMYWYQQDPGMELHLIHYSYGVNSTEKGDLSSESTVSRIRTEHFPLTLESARPSHTSQYLCASSEDGSPDEKLFFGSGTQLSVL.

The chain couples TRBV5-1 to TRBJ2-2, with D perhaps matching TRBD2 (6 bases). The CDR3 totals 14 residues. With 2 bases removed from V and 5 bases from J, the gap between germline ends came to 10 bases. Germline V gene sequence: CDR1 SGHRS, CDR2 YFSETQ. The CDR3 sequence: CASSLLARTGELFF. CDR3 bases: TGCGCCAGCAGCTTACTAGCTAGGACCGGGGAGCTGTTTTTT.

Only a few counts were recorded for this clone. This sequence joins TRBV12-3 or TRBV12-4 and TRBJ1-5; D might be TRBD1 (5 bases). The CDR3 totals 12 residues. V was trimmed by 8 bases and J by 3 bases, leaving 8 bases between them. The CDR3 protein is CASGGDNQPQHF. The CDR3 region has the DNA TGTGCCAGCGGGGGGGACAATCAGCCCCAGCATTTT.

The chain recombines TRBV7-2 with TRBJ1-2; 9 positions match TRBD1. The CDR3 runs to 14 residues. Germline V gives CDR1 SGHTA, CDR2 FQGNSA. The ends lost 7 bases at V and 5 bases at J; junction bases unmatched: 8. DNA of the CDR3: TGTGCCAGCACCGACGGGACAGGGATATATGGCTACACCTTC. Translation: CASTDGTGIYGYTF.

CDR3 coding DNA: TGTGCCAGCAGTTTTCCAGGGAACACTGAAGCTTTCTTT. It is translated as CASSFPGNTEAFF. V gene TRBV6-2 or TRBV6-3 combines with J gene TRBJ1-1; D gene uncertain. CDR3 length equals 13 residues. The germline V gene encodes CDR1 MNHEY and CDR2 SVGEGT. The V end was cut by 4 bases, the J end by 1 base, with 7 bases between.

The V and J genes are TRBV4-3 and TRBJ1-2, with D tentatively TRBD1 (5 bases). CDR3 size: 12 residues. In germline, CDR1 is LGHNA, CDR2 YSLEER. Trimming removed 4 bases from V and 8 bases from J, with 11 bases in between. As DNA, the CDR3 is TGCGCCAGCAGCCGTCAGGGATGGGGCTACACCTTC. Translating gives CASSRQGWGYTF.

The chain combines TRBV3-1 (or the pseudogene TRBV3-2) with TRBJ1-1; 12 positions match TRBD1. The CDR3 is 17 amino acids. J gave up 2 bases and V 2 bases, and 6 bases lay outside the gene matches. Germline values: CDR1 LGHDT, CDR2 YNNKEL (reference sequence). CDR3 in amino acids: CASSQPTGTGGNTEAFF. In nucleotides, the CDR3 is TGTGCCAGCAGCCAACCCACCGGGACAGGGGGCAACACTGAAGCTTTCTTT.

As for this clone: Other DNA sequences in this sample translate to the same CDR3. The genes are TRBV9 and TRBJ2-1; D might be TRBD1 (5 bases). Deletions cut 2 bases from V and 10 bases from J, with 7 bases between. Germline CDR1 is SGDLS and CDR2 is YYNGEE. This CDR3 comprises 11 residues. CDR3 nucleotides: TGTGCCAGCAGCGTGGCAGGGGAGCAGTTCTTC. This translates into CASSVAGEQFF. The full variable domain, in which reference TRBV9 and TRBJ2-1 provide the parts outside the CDR3, is DSGVTQTPKHLITATGQRVTLRCSPRSGDLSVYWYQQSLDQGLQFLIQYYNGEERAKGNILERFSAQQFPDLHSELNLSSLELGDSALYFCASSVAGEQFFGPGTRLTVL.

This chain joins TRBV7-2 and TRBJ2-2; the D gene is possibly TRBD2 (6 bases). This CDR3 spans 14 amino acids. Germline values: CDR1 SGHTA, CDR2 FQGNSA. V lost 5 bases, J lost 9 bases, and 16 bases lay in between. The CDR3 reads CASSVTGTSRELFF. DNA for the CDR3: TGTGCCAGCAGCGTAACCGGGACTTCGCGGGAGCTGTTTTTT.

The chain recombines TRBV3-1 (or the pseudogene TRBV3-2) with TRBJ1-5; no clear D. The CDR3 is made up of 13 amino acids. Germline CDR1 LGHDT, CDR2 YNNKEL (reference sequence). V lost 0 bases and J 9 bases, leaving 9 bases between the germline ends. The CDR3 DNA reads TGTGCCAGCAGCCAAGAGAGCTTTGGGCCCCAGCATTTT. Translation gives CASSQESFGPQHF.